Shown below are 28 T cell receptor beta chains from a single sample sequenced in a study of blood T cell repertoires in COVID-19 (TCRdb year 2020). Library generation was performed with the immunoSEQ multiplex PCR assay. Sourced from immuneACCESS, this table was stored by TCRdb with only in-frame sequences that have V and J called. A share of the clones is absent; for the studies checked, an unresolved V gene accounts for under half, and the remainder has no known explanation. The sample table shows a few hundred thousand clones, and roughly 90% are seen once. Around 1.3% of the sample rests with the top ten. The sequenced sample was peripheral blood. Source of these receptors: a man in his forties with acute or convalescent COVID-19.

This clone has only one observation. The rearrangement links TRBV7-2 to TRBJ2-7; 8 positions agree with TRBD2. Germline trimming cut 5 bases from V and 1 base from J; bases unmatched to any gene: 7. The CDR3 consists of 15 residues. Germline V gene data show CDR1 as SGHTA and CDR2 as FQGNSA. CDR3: CASSPNGGGSYEQYF. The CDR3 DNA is TGTGCCAGCAGCCCCAACGGCGGGGGGTCCTACGAGCAGTACTTC.

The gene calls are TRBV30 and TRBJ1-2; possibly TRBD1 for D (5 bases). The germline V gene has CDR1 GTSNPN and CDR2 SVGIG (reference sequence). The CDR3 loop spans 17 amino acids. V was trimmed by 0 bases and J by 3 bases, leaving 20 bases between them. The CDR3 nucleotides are TGTGCCTGGAGTGTACTAGCAGGGTTGGGTTCGTACTATGGCTACACCTTC. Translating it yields CAWSVLAGLGSYYGYTF.

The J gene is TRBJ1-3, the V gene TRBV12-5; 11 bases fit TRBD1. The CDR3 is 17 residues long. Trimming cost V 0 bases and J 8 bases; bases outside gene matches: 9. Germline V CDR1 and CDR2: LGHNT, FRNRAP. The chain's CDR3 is CASGLVHRRGQGDTIYF. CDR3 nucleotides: TGTGCTAGTGGTTTGGTACATAGGCGGGGACAGGGGGACACCATATATTTT. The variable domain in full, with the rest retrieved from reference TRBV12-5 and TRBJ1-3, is DARVTQTPRHKVTEMGQEVTMRCQPILGHNTVFWYRQTMMQGLELLAYFRNRAPLDDSGMPKDRFSAEMPDATLATLKIQPSEPRDSAVYFCASGLVHRRGQGDTIYFGEGSWLTVV.

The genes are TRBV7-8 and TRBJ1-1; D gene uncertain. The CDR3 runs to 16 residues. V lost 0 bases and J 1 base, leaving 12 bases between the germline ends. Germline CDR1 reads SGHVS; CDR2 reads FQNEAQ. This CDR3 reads CASSLAGGLPNTEAFF. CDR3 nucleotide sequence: TGTGCCAGCAGCTTAGCTGGCGGTCTGCCGAACACTGAAGCTTTCTTT.

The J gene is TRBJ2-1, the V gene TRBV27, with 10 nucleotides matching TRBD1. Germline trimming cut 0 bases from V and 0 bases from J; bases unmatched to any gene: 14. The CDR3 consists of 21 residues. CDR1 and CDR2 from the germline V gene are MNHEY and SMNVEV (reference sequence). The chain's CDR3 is CASSLSVGTGEVGASYNEQFF. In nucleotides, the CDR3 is TGTGCCAGCAGTTTATCCGTTGGGACAGGGGAGGTCGGAGCCTCCTACAATGAGCAGTTCTTC.

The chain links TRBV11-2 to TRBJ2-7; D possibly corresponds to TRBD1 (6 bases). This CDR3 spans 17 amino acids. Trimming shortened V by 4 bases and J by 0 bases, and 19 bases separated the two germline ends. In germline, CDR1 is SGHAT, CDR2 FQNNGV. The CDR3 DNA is TGTGCCAGCAGCTATAGGGGCGGAGCAGGGGACTCCTACGAGCAGTACTTC. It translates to CASSYRGGAGDSYEQYF.

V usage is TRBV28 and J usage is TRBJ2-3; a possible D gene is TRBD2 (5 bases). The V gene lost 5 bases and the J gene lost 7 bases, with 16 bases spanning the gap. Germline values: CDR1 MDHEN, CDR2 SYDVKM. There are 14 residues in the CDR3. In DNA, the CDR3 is TGTGCCAGCAGTCTACCCCTTAGCGCAAATACGCAGTATTTT. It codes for CASSLPLSANTQYF.

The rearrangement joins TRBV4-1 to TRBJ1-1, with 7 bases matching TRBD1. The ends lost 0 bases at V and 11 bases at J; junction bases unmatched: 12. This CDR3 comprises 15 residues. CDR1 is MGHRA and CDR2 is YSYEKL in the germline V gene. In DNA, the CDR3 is TGCGCCAGCAGCCAAGAAAGAATGATTCAGGGACAGGCTTTCTTT. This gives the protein CASSQERMIQGQAFF.

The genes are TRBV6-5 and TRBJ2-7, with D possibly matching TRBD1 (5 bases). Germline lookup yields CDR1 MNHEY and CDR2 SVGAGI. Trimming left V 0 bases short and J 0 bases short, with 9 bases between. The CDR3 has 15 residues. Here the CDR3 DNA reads TGTGCCAGCAGTTACTCGACAGCAGTCTCCTACGAGCAGTACTTC. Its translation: CASSYSTAVSYEQYF.

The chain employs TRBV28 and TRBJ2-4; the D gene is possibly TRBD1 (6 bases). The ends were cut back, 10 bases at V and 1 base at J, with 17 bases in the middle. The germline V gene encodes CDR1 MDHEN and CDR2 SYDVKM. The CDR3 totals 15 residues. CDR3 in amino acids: CATNTRRGAKNIQYF. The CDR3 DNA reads TGTGCCACGAACACCCGAAGGGGGGCCAAAAACATTCAGTACTTC.

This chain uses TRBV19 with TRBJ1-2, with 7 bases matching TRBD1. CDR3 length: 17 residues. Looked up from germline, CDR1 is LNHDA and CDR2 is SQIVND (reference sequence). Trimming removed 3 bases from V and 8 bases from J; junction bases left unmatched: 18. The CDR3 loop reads CASSMKELDRRVWGYTF. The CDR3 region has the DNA TGTGCCAGTAGTATGAAAGAGCTGGACAGGCGAGTCTGGGGCTACACCTTC.

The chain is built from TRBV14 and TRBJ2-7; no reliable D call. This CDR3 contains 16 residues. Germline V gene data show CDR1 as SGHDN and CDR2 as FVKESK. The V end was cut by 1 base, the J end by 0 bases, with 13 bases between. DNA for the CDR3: TGTGCCAGCAGCCAAGGACTCCTTGCCAGCTCCTACGAGCAGTACTTC. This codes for CASSQGLLASSYEQYF.

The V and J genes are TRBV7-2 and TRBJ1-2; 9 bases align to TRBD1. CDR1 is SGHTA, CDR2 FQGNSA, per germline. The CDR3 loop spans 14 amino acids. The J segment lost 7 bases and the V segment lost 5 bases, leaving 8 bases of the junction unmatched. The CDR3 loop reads CASSPRTGERGYTF. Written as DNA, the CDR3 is TGTGCCAGCAGCCCCAGGACAGGGGAACGTGGCTACACCTTC.

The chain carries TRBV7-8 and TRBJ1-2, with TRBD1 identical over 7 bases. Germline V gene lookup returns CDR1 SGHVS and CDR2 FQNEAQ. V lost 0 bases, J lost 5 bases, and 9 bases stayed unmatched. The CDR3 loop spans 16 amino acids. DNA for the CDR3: TGTGCCAGCAGCTTAGCGCTATCAGGGGGATTTTATGGCTACACCTTC. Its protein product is CASSLALSGGFYGYTF.

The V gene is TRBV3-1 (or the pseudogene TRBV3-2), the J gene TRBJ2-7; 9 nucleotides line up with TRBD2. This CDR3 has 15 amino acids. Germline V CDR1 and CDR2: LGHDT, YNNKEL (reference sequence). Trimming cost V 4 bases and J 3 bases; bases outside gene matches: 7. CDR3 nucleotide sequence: TGTGCCAGCAGCCCCGCGGGAGGGGGGGGCTACGAGCAGTACTTC. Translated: CASSPAGGGGYEQYF.

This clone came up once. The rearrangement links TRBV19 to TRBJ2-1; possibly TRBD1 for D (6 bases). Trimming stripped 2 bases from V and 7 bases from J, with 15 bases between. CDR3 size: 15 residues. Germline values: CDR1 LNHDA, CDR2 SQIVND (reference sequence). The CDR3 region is CASSIWGRGWNEQFF. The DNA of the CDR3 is TGTGCCAGTAGTATATGGGGCAGGGGTTGGAATGAGCAGTTCTTC. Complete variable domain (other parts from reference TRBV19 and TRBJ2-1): DGGITQSPKYLFRKEGQNVTLSCEQNLNHDAMYWYRQDPGQGLRLIYYSQIVNDFQKGDIAEGYSVSREKKESFPLTVTSAQKNPTAFYLCASSIWGRGWNEQFFGPGTRLTVL.

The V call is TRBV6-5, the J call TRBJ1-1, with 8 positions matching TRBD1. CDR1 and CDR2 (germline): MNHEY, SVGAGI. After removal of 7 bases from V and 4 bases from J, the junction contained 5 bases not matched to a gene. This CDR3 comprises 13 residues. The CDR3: CASNLDRATEAFF. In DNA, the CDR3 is TGTGCCAGCAACTTGGACAGGGCCACTGAAGCTTTCTTT.

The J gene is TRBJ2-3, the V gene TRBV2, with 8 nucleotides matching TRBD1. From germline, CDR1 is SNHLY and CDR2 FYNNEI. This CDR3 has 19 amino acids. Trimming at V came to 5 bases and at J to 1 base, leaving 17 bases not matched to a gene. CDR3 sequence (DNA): TGTGCCAGCAGTCTACCGGGACAGGCGCTTCAGGGTGGCACAGATACGCAGTATTTT. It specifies CASSLPGQALQGGTDTQYF.

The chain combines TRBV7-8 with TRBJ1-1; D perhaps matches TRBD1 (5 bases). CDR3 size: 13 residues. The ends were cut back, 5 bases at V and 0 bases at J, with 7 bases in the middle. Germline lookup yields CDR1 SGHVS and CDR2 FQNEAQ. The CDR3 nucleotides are TGTGCCAGCAGCCGGACATTGAACACTGAAGCTTTCTTT. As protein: CASSRTLNTEAFF.

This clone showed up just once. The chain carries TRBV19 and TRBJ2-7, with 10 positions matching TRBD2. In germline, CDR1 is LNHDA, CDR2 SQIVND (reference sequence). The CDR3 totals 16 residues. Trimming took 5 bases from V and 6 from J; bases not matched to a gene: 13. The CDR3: CASSPGPPGLASEQYF. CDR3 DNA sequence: TGTGCCAGTAGTCCGGGACCGCCGGGACTAGCGTCCGAGCAGTACTTC. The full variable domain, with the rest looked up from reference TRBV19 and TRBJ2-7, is DGGITQSPKYLFRKEGQNVTLSCEQNLNHDAMYWYRQDPGQGLRLIYYSQIVNDFQKGDIAEGYSVSREKKESFPLTVTSAQKNPTAFYLCASSPGPPGLASEQYFGPGTRLTVT.

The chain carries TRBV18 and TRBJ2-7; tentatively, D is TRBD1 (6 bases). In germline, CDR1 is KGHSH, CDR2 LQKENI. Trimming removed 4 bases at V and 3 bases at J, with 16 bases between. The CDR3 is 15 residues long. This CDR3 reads CASSLLDRTDYEQYF. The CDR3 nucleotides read TGTGCCAGCTCACTACTGGACAGAACAGACTACGAGCAGTACTTC.

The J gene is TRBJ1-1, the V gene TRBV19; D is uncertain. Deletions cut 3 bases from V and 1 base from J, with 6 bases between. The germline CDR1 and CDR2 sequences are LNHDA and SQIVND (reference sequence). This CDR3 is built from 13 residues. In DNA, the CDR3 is TGTGCCAGTAGTATGAGTCCGAACACTGAAGCTTTCTTT. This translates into CASSMSPNTEAFF.

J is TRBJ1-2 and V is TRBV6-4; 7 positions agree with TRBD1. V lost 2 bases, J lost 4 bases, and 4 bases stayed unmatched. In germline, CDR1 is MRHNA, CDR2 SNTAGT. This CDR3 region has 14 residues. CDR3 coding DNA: TGTGCCAGCAGTGACAGGGGGCTTTCCTATGGCTACACCTTC. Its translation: CASSDRGLSYGYTF.

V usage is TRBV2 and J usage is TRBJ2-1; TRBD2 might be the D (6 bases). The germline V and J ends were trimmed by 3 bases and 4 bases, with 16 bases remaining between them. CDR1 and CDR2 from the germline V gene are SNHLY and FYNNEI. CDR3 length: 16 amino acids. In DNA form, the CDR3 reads TGTGCCAGCAGTGATCTAGAGACGGGGGATTACAATGAGCAGTTCTTC. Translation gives CASSDLETGDYNEQFF.

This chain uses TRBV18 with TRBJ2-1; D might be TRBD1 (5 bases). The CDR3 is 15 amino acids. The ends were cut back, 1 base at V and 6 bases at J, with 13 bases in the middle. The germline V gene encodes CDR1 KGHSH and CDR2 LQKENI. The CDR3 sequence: CASSPRAGSPNEQFF. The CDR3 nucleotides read TGTGCCAGCTCACCACGGGCAGGGTCACCCAATGAGCAGTTCTTC.

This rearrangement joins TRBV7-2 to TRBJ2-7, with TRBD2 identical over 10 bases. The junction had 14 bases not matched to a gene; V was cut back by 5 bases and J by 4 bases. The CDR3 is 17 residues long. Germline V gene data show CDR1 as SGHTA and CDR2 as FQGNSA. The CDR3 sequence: CASSPVAGGNIVYEQYF. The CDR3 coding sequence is TGTGCCAGCAGCCCTGTAGCGGGGGGAAACATAGTTTACGAGCAGTACTTC. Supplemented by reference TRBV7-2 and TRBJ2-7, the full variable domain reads GAGVSQSPSNKVTEKGKDVELRCDPISGHTALYWYRQSLGQGLEFLIYFQGNSAPDKSGLPSDRFSAERTGGSVSTLTIQRTQQEDSAVYLCASSPVAGGNIVYEQYFGPGTRLTVT.

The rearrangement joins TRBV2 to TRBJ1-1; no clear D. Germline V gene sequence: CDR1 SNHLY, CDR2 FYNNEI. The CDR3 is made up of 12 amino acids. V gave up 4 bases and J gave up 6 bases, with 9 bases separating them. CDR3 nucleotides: TGTGCCAGCAGTGGAGGAGTAGCTGAAGCTTTCTTT. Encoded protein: CASSGGVAEAFF.

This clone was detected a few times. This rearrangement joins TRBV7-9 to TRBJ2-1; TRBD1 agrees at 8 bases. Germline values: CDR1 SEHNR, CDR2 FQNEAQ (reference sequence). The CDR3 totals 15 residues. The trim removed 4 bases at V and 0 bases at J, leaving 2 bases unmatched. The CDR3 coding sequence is TGTGCCAGCAGCTACAGGGGGAGCTCCTACAATGAGCAGTTCTTC. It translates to CASSYRGSSYNEQFF. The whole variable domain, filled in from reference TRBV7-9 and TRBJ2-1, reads DTGVSQNPRHKITKRGQNVTFRCDPISEHNRLYWYRQTLGQGPEFLTYFQNEAQLEKSRLLSDRFSAERPKGSFSTLEIQRTEQGDSAMYLCASSYRGSSYNEQFFGPGTRLTVL.